Listed below are T cell receptor beta chains from one sample, sequenced in a study of T cell responses to AZD1222 COVID-19 vaccine. Libraries were prepared by immunoSEQ multiplex PCR; TCRdb keeps only in-frame clonotypes and omits some of them. The table includes about 54,000 clones, about 90% detected once. This material consisted of peripheral blood, taken 28 days after the second AZD1222 dose. Source of these receptors: an adult who received the AZD1222 COVID-19 vaccine. The CDR3 runs from the conserved cysteine through the conserved F or W. Each record gives: D gene, J gene, V gene, CDR3 protein. The D gene is left open where the match is weak.

D: -
J: TRBJ2-7
V: TRBV5-8
CDR3: CASSLRQIDEQYF

D: TRBD1
J: TRBJ1-3
V: TRBV6-5
CDR3: CASSPGGAGGNTIYF

D: TRBD2
J: TRBJ2-1
V: TRBV6-2/TRBV6-3
CDR3: CASSYSGLADPAGNEQFF

D: -
J: TRBJ2-5
V: TRBV5-8
CDR3: CASSLVFMRGTQETQYF

D: -
J: TRBJ1-2
V: TRBV29-1
CDR3: CSASGGNYGYTF

D: TRBD1
J: TRBJ2-1
V: TRBV6-4
CDR3: CASSDSGQGSYNEQFF

D: -
J: TRBJ1-1
V: TRBV11-3
CDR3: CASSLADSGNTEAFF

D: -
J: TRBJ1-4
V: TRBV19
CDR3: CAATDGPNEKLFF

D: -
J: TRBJ2-7
V: TRBV5-1
CDR3: CASSLEDSLNYEQYF

D: -
J: TRBJ2-2
V: TRBV19
CDR3: CASTPDYYTGELFF

D: -
J: TRBJ2-3
V: TRBV11-3
CDR3: CASSLGLDQDTQYF

D: -
J: TRBJ2-7
V: TRBV29-1
CDR3: CSVEVTGFEQYF

D: -
J: TRBJ2-5
V: TRBV13
CDR3: CASSFFLGSQETQYF

D: TRBD2
J: TRBJ2-3
V: TRBV24-1
CDR3: CATSDGGGPTGTDTQYF

D: -
J: TRBJ1-1
V: TRBV2
CDR3: CASSERRQLNTEAFF

D: TRBD1
J: TRBJ1-2
V: TRBV28
CDR3: CASRDHEIMGQLYGYTF

D: -
J: TRBJ2-7
V: TRBV7-2
CDR3: CASSLGASYEQYF

D: -
J: TRBJ2-7
V: TRBV4-2
CDR3: CASSRGAAGSYEQYF

D: TRBD2
J: TRBJ2-1
V: TRBV6-5
CDR3: CAIPRRTSVYNEQFF

D: -
J: TRBJ2-5
V: TRBV7-7
CDR3: CASSLGRQRSLETQYF

D: -
J: TRBJ2-1
V: TRBV3-1/TRBV3-2
CDR3: CASSQVPDPSYNEQFF

D: TRBD2
J: TRBJ2-1
V: TRBV7-8
CDR3: CASSLSRTSGSSNEQFF

D: TRBD1
J: TRBJ1-1
V: TRBV4-3
CDR3: CASSRQGSTEAFF

D: TRBD2
J: TRBJ2-1
V: TRBV15
CDR3: CATSRELITSGSVQFF

D: TRBD1
J: TRBJ2-5
V: TRBV6-5
CDR3: CASNTGGEETQYF

D: TRBD2
J: TRBJ2-7
V: TRBV7-6
CDR3: CASSVDISGSVHEQYF

D: -
J: TRBJ2-3
V: TRBV3-1/TRBV3-2
CDR3: CASSQTSFSTDTQYF